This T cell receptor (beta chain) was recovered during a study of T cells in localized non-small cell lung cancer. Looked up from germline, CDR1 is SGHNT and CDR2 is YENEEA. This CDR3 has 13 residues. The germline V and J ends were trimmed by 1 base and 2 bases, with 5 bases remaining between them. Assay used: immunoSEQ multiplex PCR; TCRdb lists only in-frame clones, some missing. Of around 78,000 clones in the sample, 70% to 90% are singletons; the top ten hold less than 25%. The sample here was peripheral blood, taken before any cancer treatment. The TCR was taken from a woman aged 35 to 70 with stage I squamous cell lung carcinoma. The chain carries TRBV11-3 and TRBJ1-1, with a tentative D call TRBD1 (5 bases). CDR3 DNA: TGTGCCAGCAGCTTAGGGGGCAACACTGAAGCTTTCTTT. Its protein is CASSLGGNTEAFF.